The rows below give T cell receptor beta chains drawn from one sample of a study of T cell changes during pregnancy in multiple sclerosis. The method was immunoSEQ multiplex PCR; TCRdb's version includes in-frame clones alone and lacks a portion of them. The table shows 70,000 to 80,000 clones, with roughly 92% occurring only once. The source material was peripheral blood, sampled after pregnancy. These receptors came from a female donor in good health, enrolled as a control in a pregnancy study. The CDR3 runs from the conserved cysteine through the conserved F or W. Only part of the rows carry a size: once, few, many, or a class if the clone is expanded.

v_gene	j_gene	abundance	CDR3aa
TRBV27	TRBJ2-5	NA	CASSRQTGRETQYF
TRBV9	TRBJ2-2	NA	CASSVAQGNTGELFF
TRBV2	TRBJ2-5	NA	CASRELAGGPETQYF
TRBV5-4	TRBJ2-5	NA	CASSAQGGQETQYF
TRBV7-9	TRBJ2-6	NA	CASSKGDSGANVLTF
TRBV11-3	TRBJ2-1	NA	CASSFGTGPSEQFF
TRBV5-1	TRBJ2-3	NA	CASSRGTSERWTDTQYF
TRBV29-1	TRBJ2-1	NA	CSTLAPSSYNEQFF
TRBV19	TRBJ2-5	NA	CASSILLQETQYF
TRBV4-1	TRBJ2-7	NA	CASSQDAGTGDSYEQYF
TRBV4-2	TRBJ2-7	NA	CASSQDWGGGSYEQYF
TRBV5-4	TRBJ1-1	NA	CASSTAKQVNTEAFF
TRBV28	TRBJ2-7	NA	CASSLDQGGPLSYEQYF
TRBV5-4	TRBJ2-7	NA	CASSFGVPPYEQYF
TRBV6-1	TRBJ1-4	NA	CASRTGGINEKLFF
TRBV29-1	TRBJ2-1	NA	CSVLTGVHEQFF
TRBV19	TRBJ2-7	NA	CASSIGQRTYEQYF
TRBV30	TRBJ1-2	few	CAWSVPGALYGYTF
TRBV27	TRBJ2-2	NA	CASSLWAYTGELFF
TRBV18	TRBJ1-3	NA	CASSPPRTALSGNTIYF
TRBV4-2	TRBJ2-3	medium-sized	CASSQGQGDTDTQYF
TRBV27	TRBJ2-1	NA	CASRWGTAYNEQFF
TRBV9	TRBJ2-3	NA	CASSVSGSTDTQYF
TRBV28	TRBJ2-3	NA	CASSSGQLSTDTQYF
TRBV4-1	TRBJ1-2	NA	CASSQERGQVRYGYTF
TRBV10-2	TRBJ2-4	NA	CASRPPGTGGVLAKNIQYF
TRBV5-4	TRBJ2-3	NA	CASSFGGRANPSTDTQYF
TRBV7-9	TRBJ1-3	NA	CASSPQGSGNTIYF
TRBV5-8	TRBJ2-7	NA	CASSFSFSGAYEQYF
TRBV28	TRBJ1-5	NA	CASRRDRGSNQPQHF
TRBV28	TRBJ2-7	NA	CASSQNRAEQYF
TRBV7-3	TRBJ2-2	NA	CASSLMGADTGELFF
TRBV18	TRBJ2-3	NA	CASSLDRVEDTQYF
TRBV18	TRBJ1-5	NA	CASSPGQGDQPQHF
TRBV10-2	TRBJ2-5	NA	CASSESAGGGQYF
TRBV19	TRBJ1-5	NA	CASSVPRDRVRQPQHF
TRBV5-1	TRBJ2-1	once	CASTTTSYNEQFF
TRBV4-2	TRBJ1-5	NA	CASSQVSRAGNQPQHF
TRBV27	TRBJ1-5	NA	CASSFGPRGGQGQQPQHF
TRBV29-1	TRBJ2-2	NA	CSVGTPNTGELFF
TRBV14	TRBJ2-3	NA	CASSQDIADTQYF
TRBV29-1	TRBJ1-1	NA	CSVAQTGEAEAFF
TRBV6-6	TRBJ2-2	NA	CASSYSRTMNTGELFF
TRBV29-1	TRBJ2-1	NA	CSVPHGTSGRSSYNEQFF
TRBV19	TRBJ2-3	NA	CASSRLAGGPDTQYF
TRBV6-5	TRBJ2-3	NA	CASRPGQGATDTQYF
TRBV5-1	TRBJ1-1	NA	CASSLTGRDTEAFF
TRBV5-1	TRBJ2-2	NA	CASSLAGRSTGELFF
TRBV18	TRBJ2-7	once	CASSGRGRASYEQYF
TRBV4-1	TRBJ2-7	NA	CASSPTAGLPYEQYF
TRBV6-6	TRBJ2-1	NA	CASSYQDRDEQFF
TRBV27	TRBJ2-7	NA	CASSLNRGSDEQYF
TRBV6-6	TRBJ2-1	NA	CASSYSLPSTRNEQFF
TRBV5-1	TRBJ2-3	NA	CASSGGLAGARDTQYF
TRBV5-8	TRBJ2-5	NA	CASSSGLAGGETQYF